Listed here is a single TCR beta chain. Its antigen is unidentified. The source of the sample is a study of shared clonotypes between healthy human individuals. Study-level results: Investigators collected only blood, and repertoires in tissues likely differ.

There are 16 residues in the CDR3. V gave up 1 base and J gave up 5 bases, with 17 bases separating them. From germline, CDR1 is LNHNV and CDR2 YYDKDF (reference sequence). For each subset, genomic DNA was distributed in equal portions over several immunoSEQ plates. The protocol was immunoSEQ multiplex PCR, while the TCRdb copy is restricted to in-frame clones and leaves out a portion. The sample holds about half a million clones, 60% to 80% seen once. The rearrangement joins TRBV15 to TRBJ2-5; a possible D gene is TRBD1 (5 bases). This sequence originates from a woman in her thirties or forties in good health. Some clones in this sample may be carry-over from other donors' samples. Input material: PBMCs. The CDR3 DNA reads as TGTGCCACCAGCAGAGCGGAAACAGGAAAGAGGGAGACCCAGTACTTC. It codes for CATSRAETGKRETQYF.